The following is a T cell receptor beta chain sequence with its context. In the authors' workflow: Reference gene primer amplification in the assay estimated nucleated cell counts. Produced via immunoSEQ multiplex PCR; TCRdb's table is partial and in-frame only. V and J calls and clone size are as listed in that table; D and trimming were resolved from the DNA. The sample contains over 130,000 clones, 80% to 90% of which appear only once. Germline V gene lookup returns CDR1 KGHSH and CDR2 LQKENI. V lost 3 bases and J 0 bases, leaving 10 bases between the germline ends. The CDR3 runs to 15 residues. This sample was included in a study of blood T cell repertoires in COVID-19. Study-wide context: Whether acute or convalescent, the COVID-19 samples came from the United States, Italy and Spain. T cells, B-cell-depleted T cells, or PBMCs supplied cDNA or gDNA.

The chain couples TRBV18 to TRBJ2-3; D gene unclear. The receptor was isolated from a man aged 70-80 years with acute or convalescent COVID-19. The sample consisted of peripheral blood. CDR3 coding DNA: TGTGCCAGCTCACCCTCACAGCCTAGCACAGATACGCAGTATTTT. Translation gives CASSPSQPSTDTQYF. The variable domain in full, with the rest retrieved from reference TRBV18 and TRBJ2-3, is NAGVMQNPRHLVRRRGQEARLRCSPMKGHSHVYWYRQLPEEGLKFMVYLQKENIIDESGMPKERFSAEFPKEGPSILRIQQVVRGDSAAYFCASSPSQPSTDTQYFGPGTRLTVL.